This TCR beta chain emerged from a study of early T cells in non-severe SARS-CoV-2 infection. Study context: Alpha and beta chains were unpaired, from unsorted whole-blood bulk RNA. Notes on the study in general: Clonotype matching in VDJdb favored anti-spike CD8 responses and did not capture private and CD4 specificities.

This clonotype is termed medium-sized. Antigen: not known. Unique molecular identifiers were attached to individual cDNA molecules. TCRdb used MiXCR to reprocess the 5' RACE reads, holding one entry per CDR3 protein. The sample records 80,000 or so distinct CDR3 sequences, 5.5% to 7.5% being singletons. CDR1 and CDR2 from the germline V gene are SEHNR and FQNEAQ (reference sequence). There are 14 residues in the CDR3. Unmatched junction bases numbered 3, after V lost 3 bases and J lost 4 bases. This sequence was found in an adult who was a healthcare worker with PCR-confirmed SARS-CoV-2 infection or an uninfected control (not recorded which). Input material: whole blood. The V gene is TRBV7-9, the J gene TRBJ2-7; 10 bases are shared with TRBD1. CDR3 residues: CASSFRTGGYEQYF. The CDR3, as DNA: TGTGCCAGCAGCTTTCGGACAGGGGGGTACGAGCAGTACTTC.